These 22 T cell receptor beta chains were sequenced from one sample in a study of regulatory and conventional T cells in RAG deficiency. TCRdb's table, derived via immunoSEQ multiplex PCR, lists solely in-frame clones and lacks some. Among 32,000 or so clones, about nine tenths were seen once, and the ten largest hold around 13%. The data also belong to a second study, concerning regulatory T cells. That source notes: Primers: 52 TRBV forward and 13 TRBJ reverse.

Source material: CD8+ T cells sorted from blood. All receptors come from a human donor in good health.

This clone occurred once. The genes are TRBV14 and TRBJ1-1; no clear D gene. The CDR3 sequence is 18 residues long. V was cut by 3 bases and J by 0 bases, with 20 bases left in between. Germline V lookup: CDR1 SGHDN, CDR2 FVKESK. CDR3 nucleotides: TGTGCCAGCAGCCAGGATCCCCAGGATAGCCTCATGAACACTGAAGCTTTCTTT. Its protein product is CASSQDPQDSLMNTEAFF.

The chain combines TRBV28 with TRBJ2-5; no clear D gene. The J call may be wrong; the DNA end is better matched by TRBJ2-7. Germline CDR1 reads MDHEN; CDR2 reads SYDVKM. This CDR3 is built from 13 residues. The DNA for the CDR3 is TGTGCCAGCAGGGCCCGGGCATCCTACGAGCAGTACTTC. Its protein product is CASRARASYEQYF.

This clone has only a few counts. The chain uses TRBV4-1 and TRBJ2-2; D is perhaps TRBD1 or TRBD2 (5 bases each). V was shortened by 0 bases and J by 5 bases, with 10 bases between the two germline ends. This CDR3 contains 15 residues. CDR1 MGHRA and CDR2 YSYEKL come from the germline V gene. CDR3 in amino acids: CASSQEGRETGELFF. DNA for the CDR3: TGCGCCAGCAGCCAAGAGGGCAGGGAGACCGGGGAGCTGTTTTTT.

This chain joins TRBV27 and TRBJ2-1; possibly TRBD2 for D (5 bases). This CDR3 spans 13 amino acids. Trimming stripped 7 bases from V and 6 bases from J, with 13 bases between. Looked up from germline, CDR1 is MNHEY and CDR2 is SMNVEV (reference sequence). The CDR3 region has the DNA TGTGCCAGCATCCCCCCGGGAACCAATGAGCAGTTCTTC. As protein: CASIPPGTNEQFF.

Here the CDR3 DNA reads TGTGCCAGCAGTGGGGTCGAGCAGTACTTC. Translated: CASSGVEQYF. The chain combines TRBV2 with TRBJ2-5; D gene uncertain. The J call is doubtful: the DNA matches TRBJ2-7 better. The CDR3 contains 10 residues. Germline values: CDR1 SNHLY, CDR2 FYNNEI.

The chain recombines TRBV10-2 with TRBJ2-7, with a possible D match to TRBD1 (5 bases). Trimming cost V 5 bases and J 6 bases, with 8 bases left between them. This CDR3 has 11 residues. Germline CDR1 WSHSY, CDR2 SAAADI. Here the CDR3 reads CASSQGSEQYF. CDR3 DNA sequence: TGCGCCAGCAGTCAGGGTTCCGAGCAGTACTTC.

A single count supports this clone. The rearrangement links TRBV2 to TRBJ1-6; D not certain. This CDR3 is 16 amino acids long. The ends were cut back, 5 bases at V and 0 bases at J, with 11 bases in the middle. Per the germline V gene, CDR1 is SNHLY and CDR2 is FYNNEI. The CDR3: CASSNRQSSYNSPLHF. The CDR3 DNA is TGTGCCAGCAGTAATCGGCAAAGCTCCTATAATTCACCCCTCCACTTT.

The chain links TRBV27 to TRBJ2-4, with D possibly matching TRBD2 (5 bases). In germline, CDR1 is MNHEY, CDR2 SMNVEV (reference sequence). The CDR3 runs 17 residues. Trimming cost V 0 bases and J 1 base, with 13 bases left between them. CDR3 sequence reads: CASSLSPGMGAKNIQYF. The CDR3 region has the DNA TGTGCCAGCAGTTTATCTCCGGGGATGGGGGCCAAAAACATTCAGTACTTC.

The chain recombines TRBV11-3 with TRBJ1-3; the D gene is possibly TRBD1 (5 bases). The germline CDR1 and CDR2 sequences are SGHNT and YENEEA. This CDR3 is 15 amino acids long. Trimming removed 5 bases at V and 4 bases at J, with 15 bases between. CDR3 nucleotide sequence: TGTGCCAGCAGCGATGGGACGAGAGGCGGAAACACCATATATTTT. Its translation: CASSDGTRGGNTIYF. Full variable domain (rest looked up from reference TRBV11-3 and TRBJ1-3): EAGVVQSPRYKIIEKKQPVAFWCNPISGHNTLYWYLQNLGQGPELLIRYENEEAVDDSQLPKDRFSAERLKGVDSTLKIQPAELGDSAVYLCASSDGTRGGNTIYFGEGSWLTVV.

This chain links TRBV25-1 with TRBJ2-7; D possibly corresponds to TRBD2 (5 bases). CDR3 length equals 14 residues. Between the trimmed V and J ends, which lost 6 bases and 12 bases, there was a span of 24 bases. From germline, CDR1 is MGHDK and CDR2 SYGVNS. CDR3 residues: CASSPDSEGLWRYF. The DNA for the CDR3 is TGTGCCAGCAGCCCCGACTCCGAGGGTTTGTGGAGGTACTTC.

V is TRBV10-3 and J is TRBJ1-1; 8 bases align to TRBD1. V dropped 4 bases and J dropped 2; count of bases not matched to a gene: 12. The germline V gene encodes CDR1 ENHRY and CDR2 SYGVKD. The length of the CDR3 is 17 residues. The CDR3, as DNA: TGTGCCATCAGTGGGGGGACAGGTTGGGGAATCAACACTGAAGCTTTCTTT. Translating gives CAISGGTGWGINTEAFF.

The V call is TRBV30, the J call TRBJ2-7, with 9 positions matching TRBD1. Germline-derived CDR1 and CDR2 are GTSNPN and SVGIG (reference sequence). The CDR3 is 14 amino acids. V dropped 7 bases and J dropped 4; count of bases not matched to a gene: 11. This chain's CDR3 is CASRDRDLGYEQYF. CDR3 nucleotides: TGTGCCTCCCGGGACAGGGACTTGGGGTACGAGCAGTACTTC.

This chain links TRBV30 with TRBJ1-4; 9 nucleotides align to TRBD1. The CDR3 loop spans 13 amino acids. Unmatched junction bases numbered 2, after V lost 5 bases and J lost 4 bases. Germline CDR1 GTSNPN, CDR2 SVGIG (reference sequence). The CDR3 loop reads CAWGTGFNEKLFF. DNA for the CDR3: TGTGCCTGGGGGACAGGGTTTAATGAAAAACTGTTTTTT.

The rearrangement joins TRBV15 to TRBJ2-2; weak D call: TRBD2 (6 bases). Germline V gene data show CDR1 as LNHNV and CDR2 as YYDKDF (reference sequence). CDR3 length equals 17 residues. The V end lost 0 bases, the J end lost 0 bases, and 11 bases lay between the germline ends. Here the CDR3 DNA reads TGTGCCACCAGCAGAGATTGGAGGGCGACGAACACCGGGGAGCTGTTTTTT. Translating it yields CATSRDWRATNTGELFF.

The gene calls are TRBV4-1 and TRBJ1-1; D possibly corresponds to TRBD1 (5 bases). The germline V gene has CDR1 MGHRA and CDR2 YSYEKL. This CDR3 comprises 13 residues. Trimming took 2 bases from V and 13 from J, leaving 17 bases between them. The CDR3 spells CASSQRTSTGGFF. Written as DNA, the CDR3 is TGCGCCAGCAGCCAACGTACGTCCACCGGGGGTTTCTTT.

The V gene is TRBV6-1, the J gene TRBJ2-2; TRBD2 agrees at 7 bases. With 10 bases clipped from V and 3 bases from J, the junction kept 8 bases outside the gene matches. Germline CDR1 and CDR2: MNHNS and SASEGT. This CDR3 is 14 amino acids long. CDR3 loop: CATQSGAYTGELFF. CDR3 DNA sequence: TGTGCCACCCAGAGCGGGGCATACACCGGGGAGCTGTTTTTT.

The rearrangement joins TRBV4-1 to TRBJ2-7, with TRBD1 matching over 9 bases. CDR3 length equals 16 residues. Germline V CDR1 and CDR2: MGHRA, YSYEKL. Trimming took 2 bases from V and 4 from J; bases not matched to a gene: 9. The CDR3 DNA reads TGCGCCAGCAGCCAAAGCCCGGGACAGGGTCTTTACGAGCAGTACTTC. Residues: CASSQSPGQGLYEQYF.

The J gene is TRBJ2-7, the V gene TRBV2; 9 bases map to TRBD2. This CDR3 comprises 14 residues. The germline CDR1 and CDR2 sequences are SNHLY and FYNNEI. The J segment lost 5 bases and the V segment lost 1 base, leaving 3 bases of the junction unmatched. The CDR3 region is CASSEDSGRNEQYF. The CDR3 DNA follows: TGTGCCAGCAGTGAAGATAGCGGGAGAAACGAGCAGTACTTC. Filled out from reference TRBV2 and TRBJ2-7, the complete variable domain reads EPEVTQTPSHQVTQMGQEVILRCVPISNHLYFYWYRQILGQKVEFLVSFYNNEISEKSEIFDDQFSVERPDGSNFTLKIRSTKLEDSAMYFCASSEDSGRNEQYFGPGTRLTVT.

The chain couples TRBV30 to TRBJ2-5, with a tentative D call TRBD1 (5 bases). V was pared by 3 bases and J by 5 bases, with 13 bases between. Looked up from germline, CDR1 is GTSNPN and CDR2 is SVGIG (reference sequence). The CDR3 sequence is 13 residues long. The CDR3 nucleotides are TGTGCCTGGAGCCCAGGGTATGGGGAGACCCAGTACTTC. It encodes CAWSPGYGETQYF.

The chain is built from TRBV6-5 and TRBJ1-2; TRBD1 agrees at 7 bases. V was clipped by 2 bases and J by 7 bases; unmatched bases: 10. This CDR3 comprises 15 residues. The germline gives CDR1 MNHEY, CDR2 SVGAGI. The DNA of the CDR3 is TGTGCCAGCAGTTACATACAAGCTGACAGGGCTGGCTACACCTTC. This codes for CASSYIQADRAGYTF.

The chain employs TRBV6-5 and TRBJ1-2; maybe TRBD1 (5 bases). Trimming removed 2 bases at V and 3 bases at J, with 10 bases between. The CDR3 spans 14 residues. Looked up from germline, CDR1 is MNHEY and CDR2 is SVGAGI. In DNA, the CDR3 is TGTGCCAGCAGTTACAGCAGGGCGGACTATGGCTACACCTTC. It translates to CASSYSRADYGYTF.

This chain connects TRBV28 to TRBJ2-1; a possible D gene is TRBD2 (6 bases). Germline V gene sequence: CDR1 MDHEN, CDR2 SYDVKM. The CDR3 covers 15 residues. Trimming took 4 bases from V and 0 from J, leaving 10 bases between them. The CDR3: CASSSHGSSYNEQFF. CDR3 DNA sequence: TGTGCCAGCAGTTCGCACGGGAGCTCCTACAATGAGCAGTTCTTC.